This TCR beta chain was recovered during a study of CXCR3-negative and CXCR3-positive naive CD8 T cells. As for this clonotype: Its antigen is unknown.

Triplicate sorting captured roughly 310,000 cells each from every CD8+ T cell subset. The length of the CDR3 is 16 residues. The libraries of TRB cDNA were prepared using 5' RACE with UMI labels. TCRdb reprocessed the 5' RACE reads; each CDR3 protein has one entry and no DNA is given. Here the sample table reports about 45,000 distinct CDR3 sequences. Study results and caveats: Each naive subset displayed comparably high diversity, whereas memory CD8+ cells displayed much lower diversity. Across naive subsets, surface CD5 expression was comparable, and TCR strength was inferred from properties of the TRB CDR3.

Sequencing used memory CD8+ T cells from blood. V and J are TRBV12-3 or TRBV12-4 and TRBJ1-1. The receptor comes from a human donor in good health. Some clones in this sample may be carry-over from other donors' samples. Here the CDR3 reads CASSLPLGDMNTEAFF.